Listed below are T cell receptor beta chains from one sample, sequenced in a study of OX40 agonist ivuxolimab in advanced cancers. Sequencing was performed with immunoSEQ multiplex PCR; in TCRdb, only in-frame clones are kept and a portion is missing. The data show tens of thousands of clones, approximately 88% seen once. The sequences come from CD4+ or CD8+ T cells sorted from blood, collected in a trial of the OX40 agonist ivuxolimab. The receptors come from an adult with an advanced solid tumor such as melanoma, head and neck, liver or kidney cancer. Both conserved end residues are part of each CDR3. The D gene is left open where the match is weak. Clone size, where shown, is once, few, many, or a class for clones that have expanded.

NA	TRBJ2-7	NA	TRBV25-1	CASSGIAYEQYF	TGTGCCAGCAGTGGAATAGCCTACGAGCAGTACTTC
NA	TRBJ1-2	NA	TRBV19	CASTPPGTPNYGYTF	TGTGCCAGTACTCCCCCCGGGACACCTAACTATGGCTACACCTTC
NA	TRBJ1-5	NA	TRBV7-2	CASSLVGSNQPQHF	TGTGCCAGCAGCTTAGTGGGTAGCAATCAGCCCCAGCATTTT
NA	TRBJ2-4	TRBD2	TRBV12-5	CASGSGTSWEIAKNIQYF	TGTGCTAGTGGTTCCGGGACTAGCTGGGAAATAGCCAAAAACATTCAGTACTTC
few	TRBJ1-1	TRBD1	TRBV19	CASSRGTGATEAFF	TGTGCCAGTAGTAGAGGGACAGGGGCCACTGAAGCTTTCTTT
NA	TRBJ2-3	NA	TRBV23-1	CASHKSGYF	TGCGCCAGTCACAAATCGGGGTATTTT
NA	TRBJ2-3	NA	TRBV9	CASSRDPDTDTQYF	TGTGCCAGCTCGCGGGACCCGGACACAGATACGCAGTATTTT
NA	TRBJ2-1	TRBD1	TRBV28	CASSLYPRTGRPQDNEQFF	TGTGCCAGCAGTTTATACCCGAGGACAGGTCGGCCACAGGACAATGAGCAGTTCTTC
NA	TRBJ2-5	TRBD1	TRBV9	CASSVEVGGAFRETQYF	TGTGCCAGCAGCGTAGAGGTAGGGGGCGCTTTCAGGGAGACCCAGTACTTC
few	TRBJ1-2	NA	TRBV19	CAGSGTHGGGYTF	TGTGCCGGAAGCGGGACCCATGGCGGTGGCTACACCTTC
NA	TRBJ2-3	TRBD1	TRBV27	CASRDRGMRTDTQYF	TGTGCCAGCCGGGACAGGGGGATGAGGACAGATACGCAGTATTTT
NA	TRBJ2-3	TRBD2	TRBV7-9	CASSRIRAGMGTDTQYF	TGTGCCAGCAGCCGCATCAGAGCGGGAATGGGCACAGATACGCAGTATTTT
NA	TRBJ2-3	NA	TRBV28	CASSSRAFPGDTQYF	TGTGCCAGCAGTTCCCGCGCTTTCCCCGGAGATACGCAGTATTTT
once	TRBJ2-2	TRBD2	TRBV27	CASSWGGVTGELFF	TGTGCCAGCAGTTGGGGGGGGGTCACCGGGGAGCTGTTTTTT
NA	TRBJ1-2	TRBD1	TRBV9	CASSSGQGAGAYGYTF	TGTGCCAGCAGCTCCGGACAGGGGGCGGGAGCGTATGGCTACACCTTC
NA	TRBJ2-1	TRBD1	TRBV7-2	CASSSRPGQSNNEQFF	TGTGCCAGCAGCTCGCGCCCGGGACAGAGTAACAATGAGCAGTTCTTC
NA	TRBJ1-2	NA	TRBV5-6	CASSLENRLGYGYTF	TGTGCCAGCAGCTTGGAAAACCGATTGGGCTATGGCTACACCTTC
NA	TRBJ1-1	NA	TRBV9	CASSVGKWGTEAFF	TGTGCCAGCAGCGTGGGGAAGTGGGGCACTGAAGCTTTCTTT
once	TRBJ2-2	NA	TRBV7-9	CASSVRLANTGELFF	TGTGCCAGCAGTGTGCGACTGGCGAACACCGGGGAGCTGTTTTTT
NA	TRBJ2-1	TRBD2	TRBV15	CATSRVTGGTLNEQFF	TGTGCCACCAGCAGAGTCACGGGAGGGACCCTCAATGAGCAGTTCTTC